This T cell receptor (beta chain) was obtained from a study of blood T cell repertoires in COVID-19. Sequencing used immunoSEQ multiplex PCR; TCRdb keeps in-frame clones, though not all of them. The table has under 450,000 clones, approximately 86% seen once. Trimming cost V 0 bases and J 12 bases; bases outside gene matches: 3. The CDR3 sequence is 13 residues long. Germline V gene data show CDR1 as SGHNT and CDR2 as YYREEE (reference sequence). Specimen: peripheral blood. This chain uses TRBV5-4 with TRBJ1-5; 10 bases agree with TRBD1. This receptor was taken from a woman aged 55-70 years with COVID-19, enrolled during active disease. CDR3 in amino acids: CASSLGDRGVQHF. Here the CDR3 DNA reads TGTGCCAGCAGCTTGGGGGACAGGGGAGTCCAGCATTTT. Complete variable domain (other parts from reference TRBV5-4 and TRBJ1-5): ETGVTQSPTHLIKTRGQQVTLRCSSQSGHNTVSWYQQALGQGPQFIFQYYREEENGRGNFPPRFSGLQFPNYSSELNVNALELDDSALYLCASSLGDRGVQHFGDGTRLSIL.